This T cell receptor beta chain was documented in a study of T-cell memory formation after mild COVID-19. TCRdb re-called the 5' RACE reads with MiXCR, one entry per CDR3 protein. This sample carries 300,000 to 400,000 distinct CDR3 sequences, 20% to 25% of them seen once, and the ten largest clones take roughly an eighth. CDR3 length: 13 amino acids. Looked up from germline, CDR1 is MDHEN and CDR2 is SYDVKM. V lost 3 bases to trimming and J lost 3 bases, with 8 bases between them. The table lists this clonotype with a few counts. The chain has TRBV28 and TRBJ1-1; D is uncertain. The specimen sequenced was PBMCs or a T cell subset sorted from them (not recorded which). This sequence was found in an adult woman who had mild COVID-19 (a few samples of this study predate the infection). Cell type and time point are not known. The CDR3 nucleotides read TGTGCCAGCAGTTTCTCCCAGCACACTGAAGCTTTCTTT. Translating it yields CASSFSQHTEAFF.